The 10 T cell receptor beta chains listed next were all sequenced from one sample in a study of radiotherapy plus CTLA-4 blockade in lung cancer. TCRdb keeps only in-frame clones here, not all; method: immunoSEQ multiplex PCR. This table holds approximately 45,000 clones, almost 65% found once. Sequenced here: peripheral blood, sampled from a patient treated with radiotherapy plus ipilimumab. Every receptor here comes from a human donor with non-small cell lung cancer who had a partial response to radiotherapy plus ipilimumab.

This clone was seen many times. The chain combines TRBV25-1 with TRBJ2-2, with TRBD1 matching over 7 bases. The CDR3 runs 13 residues. V shed 10 bases, J shed 7 bases, and the junction held 9 bases outside the gene matches. Per germline, CDR1 MGHDK and CDR2 SYGVNS. CDR3 nucleotide sequence: TGTGCCACCAAGACAGGGTTGGGCGGGGAGCTGTTTTTT. Protein: CATKTGLGGELFF.

This clone appeared once. The V gene is TRBV27, the J gene TRBJ2-1; 13 positions match TRBD2. This CDR3 is built from 16 residues. The V and J ends lost 6 bases and 4 bases, in that order; junction bases with no gene match: 6. Germline V gene lookup returns CDR1 MNHEY and CDR2 SMNVEV (reference sequence). This CDR3 reads CASSRLAGGGYNEQFF. CDR3 nucleotide sequence: TGTGCCAGCAGCCGACTAGCGGGAGGTGGGTACAATGAGCAGTTCTTC.

This rearrangement joins TRBV11-1 to TRBJ2-1; perhaps TRBD2 as D (6 bases). V lost 5 bases to trimming and J lost 10 bases, with 21 bases between them. The germline V gene encodes CDR1 SGHAT and CDR2 FQDESV (reference sequence). The CDR3 consists of 15 residues. The CDR3 here is CASSPKFPRRGEQFF. The CDR3, as DNA: TGTGCCAGCAGCCCAAAGTTTCCCCGGAGGGGCGAGCAGTTCTTC. Complete variable domain (other parts from reference TRBV11-1 and TRBJ2-1): EAEVAQSPRYKITEKSQAVAFWCDPISGHATLYWYRQILGQGPELLVQFQDESVVDDSQLPKDRFSAERLKGVDSTLKIQPAELGDSAMYLCASSPKFPRRGEQFFGPGTRLTVL.

The chain has TRBV5-1 and TRBJ2-1, with TRBD2 matching over 12 bases. V trimming: 2 bases; J trimming: 4 bases; junction bases outside the gene matches: 1. Germline V gives CDR1 SGHRS, CDR2 YFSETQ. The CDR3 sequence is 15 residues long. The CDR3 protein is CASSFTSGGYNEQFF. DNA of the CDR3: TGCGCCAGCAGCTTTACTAGCGGGGGGTACAATGAGCAGTTCTTC.

This clone occurred once. The CDR3 region is CASSGGDGATDTQYF. CDR3 sequence (DNA): TGTGCCAGCAGTGGGGGGGATGGAGCCACCGATACGCAGTATTTT. V is TRBV2 and J is TRBJ2-3, with D tentatively TRBD2 (6 bases). This CDR3 has 15 residues. Trimming shortened V by 4 bases and J by 6 bases, and 17 bases separated the two germline ends. From germline, CDR1 is SNHLY and CDR2 FYNNEI.

The rearrangement joins TRBV5-1 to TRBJ1-4, with D uncertain. CDR1 is SGHRS and CDR2 is YFSETQ in the germline V gene. The V and J ends lost 4 bases and 0 bases respectively, with 7 bases between them. There are 14 residues in the CDR3. The CDR3 reads CASSRDSTNEKLFF. The CDR3 DNA reads TGCGCCAGCAGCCGAGATTCAACTAATGAAAAACTGTTTTTT.

There are a few counts of this clone. This chain connects TRBV5-6 to TRBJ2-7; 9 bases are shared with TRBD2. The CDR3 length is 15 residues. V dropped 2 bases and J dropped 2; count of bases not matched to a gene: 5. CDR1 and CDR2 from the germline V gene are SGHDT and YYEEEE. The CDR3 DNA reads TGTGCCAGCAGCTTCGGAGCGGGGGGCGCCTACGAGCAGTACTTC. Amino acids: CASSFGAGGAYEQYF.

In its sample, this clone was seen once. V gene TRBV2 combines with J gene TRBJ2-6; weak D call: TRBD1 (6 bases). Trimming took 7 bases from V and 0 from J, leaving 13 bases between them. CDR1 is SNHLY and CDR2 is FYNNEI in the germline V gene. The CDR3 loop spans 16 amino acids. DNA of the CDR3: TGTGCCAGCAAGGACAGAGTTAGCTCTGGGGCCAACGTCCTGACTTTC. Translating gives CASKDRVSSGANVLTF.

The genes are TRBV15 and TRBJ2-5, with D unresolved. V lost 5 bases, J lost 2 bases, and 9 bases lay in between. CDR1 is LNHNV, CDR2 YYDKDF, per germline (reference sequence). The CDR3 sequence is 13 residues long. CDR3 loop: CATSVGSQETQYF. The CDR3 nucleotides read TGTGCCACCAGCGTCGGGTCGCAAGAGACCCAGTACTTC.

The chain uses TRBV9 and TRBJ2-1; 8 bases map to TRBD1. The CDR3 contains 17 residues. The V segment lost 3 bases and the J segment 3 bases; nucleotides outside the gene matches: 11. In germline, CDR1 is SGDLS, CDR2 YYNGEE. The CDR3 region is CASSGPLGRGHYNEQFF. In nucleotides, the CDR3 is TGTGCCAGCAGCGGACCCCTGGGCAGGGGGCACTACAATGAGCAGTTCTTC.